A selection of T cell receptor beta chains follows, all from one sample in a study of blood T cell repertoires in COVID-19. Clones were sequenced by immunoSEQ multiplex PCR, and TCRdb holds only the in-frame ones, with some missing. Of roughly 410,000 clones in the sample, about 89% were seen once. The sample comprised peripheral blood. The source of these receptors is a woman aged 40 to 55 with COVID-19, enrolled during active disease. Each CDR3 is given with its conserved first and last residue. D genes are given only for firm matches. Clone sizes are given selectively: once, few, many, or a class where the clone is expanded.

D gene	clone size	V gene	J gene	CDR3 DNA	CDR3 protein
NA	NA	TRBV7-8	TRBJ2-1	TGTGCCAGCAGCCCACGGACAGAGGGGAGCTCCTACAATGAGCAGTTCTTC	CASSPRTEGSSYNEQFF
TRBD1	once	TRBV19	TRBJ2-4	TGTGCCAGTAGTATTTGGAGGACAGGGGCATCCATTCAGTACTTC	CASSIWRTGASIQYF
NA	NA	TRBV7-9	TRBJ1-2	TGTGCCAGCAGCTTAGCGATCTTCGGACAGTCTGTCTATGGCTACACCTTC	CASSLAIFGQSVYGYTF
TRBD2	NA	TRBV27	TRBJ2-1	TGTGCCAGCAGTTTTAGCCCCTTAGGGGCGGGAGGGTTCGATGAGCAGTTCTTC	CASSFSPLGAGGFDEQFF
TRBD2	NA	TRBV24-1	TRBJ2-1	TGTGCCACCAGTGATTCGTCTAGCGGGGGCCCGACGGGAGAGTTCTTC	CATSDSSSGGPTGEFF
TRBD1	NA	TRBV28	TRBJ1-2	TGTGCCAGCAGTTCCCGAGGACAGGGAGTAGGCGGCTACACCTTC	CASSSRGQGVGGYTF
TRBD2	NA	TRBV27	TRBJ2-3	TGTGCCAGCAGTATCCGAGCGGGAGCAGATACGCAGTATTTT	CASSIRAGADTQYF
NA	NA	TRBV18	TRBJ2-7	TGTGCCAGCTCACCTGCAGGGCACGAGCAGTACTTC	CASSPAGHEQYF
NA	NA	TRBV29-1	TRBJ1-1	TGCAGCGCCATTCCGGGAAAAGAAGCTTTCTTT	CSAIPGKEAFF
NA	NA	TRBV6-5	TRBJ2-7	TGTGCCAGCATCGGCTCCTACGAGCAGTACTTC	CASIGSYEQYF
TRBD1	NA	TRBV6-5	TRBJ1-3	TGTGCCAGCAGTTACACAGGGGGCGGTGGAAACACCATATATTTT	CASSYTGGGGNTIYF
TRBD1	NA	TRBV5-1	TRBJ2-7	TGCGCCAGCAGAGATACAGGGGGGATATCCTACGAGCAGTACTTC	CASRDTGGISYEQYF
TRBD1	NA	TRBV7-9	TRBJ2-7	TGTGCCAGCAGCTTAGACTTTAGGACAGGGAGCGAGCAGTACTTC	CASSLDFRTGSEQYF
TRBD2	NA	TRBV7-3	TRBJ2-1	TGTGCCAGCAGCTCGCCGGGACTAGCGGGAGGCGGTGAGCAGTTCTTC	CASSSPGLAGGGEQFF
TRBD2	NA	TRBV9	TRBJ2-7	TGTGCCAGCAGCCCGGGCGGGAGTTTCCACGAGCAGTACTTC	CASSPGGSFHEQYF
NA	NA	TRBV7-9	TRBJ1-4	TGTGCCAGCAGCTTAGTGGGGGCCTCTAATGAAAAACTGTTTTTT	CASSLVGASNEKLFF
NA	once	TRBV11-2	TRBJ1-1	TGTGCCAGCAGCTTAGGGGGGAGGAGTCGGGCTTTCTTT	CASSLGGRSRAFF
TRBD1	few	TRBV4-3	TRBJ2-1	TGCGCCAGCAGCCAGGTGGGACAGGGAGGGTTGGAACAGTTCTTC	CASSQVGQGGLEQFF
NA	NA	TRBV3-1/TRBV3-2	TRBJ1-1	TGTGCCAGCCGCCTGGGACAGAACACTGAAGCTTTCTTT	CASRLGQNTEAFF
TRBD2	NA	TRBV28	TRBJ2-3	TGTGCCAGCAACACACTCGCGGGGGGGCGGAATACGCAGTATTTT	CASNTLAGGRNTQYF
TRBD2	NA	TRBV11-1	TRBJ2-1	TGTGCCAGCAGCTCTAGCGGGAGGAGGTACAATGAGCAGTTCTTC	CASSSSGRRYNEQFF
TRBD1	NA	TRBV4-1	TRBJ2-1	TGCGCCAGCAGCTATACAGGGGGGCCCTACAATGAGCAGTTCTTC	CASSYTGGPYNEQFF
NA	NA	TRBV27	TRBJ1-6	TGTGCCAGCAGTCCCTTCCTGGAGCTTAGCTCCTATAATTCACCCCTCCACTTT	CASSPFLELSSYNSPLHF